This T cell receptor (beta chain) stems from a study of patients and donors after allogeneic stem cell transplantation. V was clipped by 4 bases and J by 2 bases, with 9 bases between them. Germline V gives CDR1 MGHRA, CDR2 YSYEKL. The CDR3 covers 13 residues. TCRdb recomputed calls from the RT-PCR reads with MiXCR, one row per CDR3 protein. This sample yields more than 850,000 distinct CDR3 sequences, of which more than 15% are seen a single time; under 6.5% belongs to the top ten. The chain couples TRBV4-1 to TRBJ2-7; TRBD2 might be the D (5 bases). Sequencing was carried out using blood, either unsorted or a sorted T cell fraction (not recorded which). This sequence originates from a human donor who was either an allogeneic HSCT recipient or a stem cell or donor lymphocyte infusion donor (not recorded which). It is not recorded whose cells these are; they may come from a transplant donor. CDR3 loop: CASSPGTPYEQYF. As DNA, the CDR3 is TGCGCCAGCAGCCCGGGAACGCCCTACGAGCAGTACTTC.